A single sample gave rise to the 26 T cell receptor beta chains below, sequenced in a study of T-cell reconstitution after alpha-beta-depleted transplantation in children. Library preparation (for TCRbeta) was performed with unique molecular identifiers. TCRdb ran MiXCR on the PCR reads and lists one entry per CDR3 protein. The sample contains 300,000 to 400,000 distinct CDR3 sequences, about 14% of which appear only once. Sequences were derived from PBMCs, sampled from the stem cell graft. The receptors originated from a human donor who donated a stem cell graft to a child with Fanconi anemia.

This clonotype was seen at least ten times. This chain connects TRBV12-3 or TRBV12-4 to TRBJ2-1; 10 nucleotides align to TRBD1. J gave up 10 bases and V 5 bases, and 5 bases lay outside the gene matches. There are 13 residues in the CDR3. CDR3 nucleotide sequence: TGTGCCAGCAGTCTGGACAGGGGGGACGAGCAGTTCTTC. Translating it yields CASSLDRGDEQFF.

This clonotype was found many times. The V call is TRBV10-3, the J call TRBJ2-2; D gene ambiguous. The germline gives CDR1 ENHRY, CDR2 SYGVKD. V was shortened by 0 bases and J by 3 bases, with 5 bases between the two germline ends. This CDR3 comprises 14 residues. In DNA form, the CDR3 reads TGTGCCATCAGTGAGTCGGCGGACACCGGGGAGCTGTTTTTT. Its protein is CAISESADTGELFF.

This clonotype showed up many times. This chain connects TRBV5-5 to TRBJ1-5, with D hard to call. CDR3 length: 14 residues. CDR1 is SGHKS and CDR2 is YYEKEE in the germline V gene (reference sequence). The V and J ends lost 0 bases and 7 bases respectively, with 11 bases between them. The CDR3 region has the DNA TGTGCCAGCAGCTTGGCACCGCCCGGGCAGCCCCAGCATTTT. Encoded protein: CASSLAPPGQPQHF.

This clonotype was found a few times. The gene calls are TRBV27 and TRBJ1-1; 9 positions match TRBD1. V lost 0 bases, J lost 2 bases, and 4 bases stayed unmatched. The CDR3 loop spans 16 amino acids. Germline V CDR1 and CDR2: MNHEY, SMNVEV (reference sequence). The CDR3 nucleotides are TGTGCCAGCAGTTTATCTCGGACAGGGGTAAACACTGAAGCTTTCTTT. It specifies CASSLSRTGVNTEAFF.

There are many counts of this clonotype. V and J are TRBV12-3 or TRBV12-4 and TRBJ1-4; TRBD1 aligns across 9 bases. CDR3 length equals 14 residues. V lost 3 bases and J lost 10; bases outside the gene matches: 6. DNA of the CDR3: TGTGCCAGCAGTTTGGGGACAGGGCAGGGAAAACTGTTTTTT. This codes for CASSLGTGQGKLFF.

Concerning this clonotype itself: A much larger clone differs from this one at a single base, so this may be a read error. CDR3 protein: CASSATSGAYNEHFF. The DNA of the CDR3 is TGTGCCAGCAGTGCGACTAGCGGGGCCTACAATGAGCATTTCTTC. The V gene is TRBV6-2 or TRBV6-3, the J gene TRBJ2-1, with 11 bases that match TRBD2. This CDR3 region has 15 residues. CDR1 and CDR2 from the germline V gene are MNHEY and SVGEGT.

The rearrangement links TRBV7-9 to TRBJ2-3; D uncertain. The CDR3 runs 14 residues. The V end was cut by 6 bases, the J end by 1 base, with 11 bases between. Germline V gene lookup returns CDR1 SEHNR and CDR2 FQNEAQ (reference sequence). The CDR3, as DNA: TGTGCCAGCAGTTTGCTTTTCGGCACAGATACGCAGTATTTT. It specifies CASSLLFGTDTQYF.

The chain recombines TRBV5-1 with TRBJ2-7; weak D call: TRBD2 (5 bases). Germline loops: CDR1 SGHRS, CDR2 YFSETQ. This CDR3 has 13 amino acids. V dropped 0 bases and J dropped 6 bases, with 10 bases sitting between them. For the CDR3, the DNA is TGCGCCAGCAGCTTGGCCCCCCGGGGCGAGCAGTACTTC. Residues: CASSLAPRGEQYF. The whole variable domain, filled in from reference TRBV5-1 and TRBJ2-7, reads KAGVTQTPRYLIKTRGQQVTLSCSPISGHRSVSWYQQTPGQGLQFLFEYFSETQRNKGNFPGRFSGRQFSNSRSEMNVSTLELGDSALYLCASSLAPRGEQYFGPGTRLTVT.

This clonotype was recorded at least ten times. This chain links TRBV20-1 with TRBJ1-2; a weak D match, TRBD1 (6 bases). The CDR3 extends over 14 amino acids. V was cut by 1 base and J by 3 bases, with 12 bases left in between. Germline V lookup: CDR1 DFQATT, CDR2 SNEGSKA (reference sequence). The CDR3 DNA follows: TGCAGTGCTAGAGCGGCAGGGGTTGACTATGGCTACACCTTC. Its protein is CSARAAGVDYGYTF.

There are many counts of this clonotype. The V call is TRBV12-3 or TRBV12-4, the J call TRBJ1-3, with TRBD1 identical over 8 bases. V lost 4 bases and J lost 4; bases outside the gene matches: 3. The CDR3 totals 14 residues. CDR3 sequence: CASSSGGSGNTIYF. Here the CDR3 DNA reads TGTGCCAGCAGTTCAGGGGGCTCGGGAAACACCATATATTTT.

This clonotype was counted a few times. This chain connects TRBV6-1 to TRBJ1-3, with D hard to call. Germline V gene sequence: CDR1 MNHNS, CDR2 SASEGT. V was pared by 4 bases and J by 3 bases, with 10 bases between. This CDR3 contains 14 residues. CDR3 bases: TGTGCCAGCAGTGGGGCCCGAGATGGAAACACCATATATTTT. Its protein product is CASSGARDGNTIYF.

The rearrangement uses TRBV10-3 and TRBJ2-5; D is uncertain. This CDR3 has 14 amino acids. Germline CDR1 reads ENHRY; CDR2 reads SYGVKD. The V end lost 3 bases, the J end lost 1 base, and 9 bases lay between the germline ends. The DNA of the CDR3 is TGTGCCATCAGTGAAGTTCCGGTCCAAGAGACCCAGTACTTC. Amino acids: CAISEVPVQETQYF.

The J gene is TRBJ1-6, the V gene TRBV4-3; D is perhaps TRBD1 (5 bases). Germline V gene data show CDR1 as LGHNA and CDR2 as YSLEER. The CDR3 has 14 amino acids. V lost 4 bases and J lost 8, with 12 bases in between. The CDR3 reads CASSPAGGDSPLHF. The DNA of the CDR3 is TGCGCCAGCAGCCCCGCCGGGGGGGATTCACCCCTCCACTTT.

Ten or more counts support this clonotype. The chain uses TRBV20-1 and TRBJ2-7, with D hard to call. This CDR3 spans 13 amino acids. The germline V gene has CDR1 DFQATT and CDR2 SNEGSKA (reference sequence). With 0 bases removed from V and 2 bases from J, the gap between germline ends came to 8 bases. CDR3 sequence (DNA): TGCAGTGCTAGAGATCGCACCACCTACGAGCAGTACGTC. Amino acid sequence: CSARDRTTYEQYV.

The V call is TRBV10-3, the J call TRBJ1-1; no definite D call. Deletions cut 0 bases from V and 2 bases from J, with 10 bases between. This CDR3 comprises 15 residues. In germline, CDR1 is ENHRY, CDR2 SYGVKD. In DNA, the CDR3 is TGTGCCATCAGTGAGTCGGCGGAGATAAACACTGAAGCTTTCTTT. Its translation: CAISESAEINTEAFF.

This rearrangement joins TRBV2 to TRBJ2-3; 7 nucleotides agree with TRBD2. In germline, CDR1 is SNHLY, CDR2 FYNNEI. V shed 9 bases, J shed 1 base, and the junction held 1 base outside the gene matches. The CDR3 runs 12 residues. This CDR3 is CASGGGTDTQYF. The CDR3 DNA sequence: TGTGCCAGTGGGGGGGGCACAGATACGCAGTATTTT.

This clonotype has only a few counts. V and J are TRBV12-3 or TRBV12-4 and TRBJ1-6; tentatively, D is TRBD1 (6 bases). Between the trimmed V and J ends, which lost 0 bases and 10 bases, there was a span of 7 bases. The CDR3 has 13 amino acids. Here the CDR3 reads CASSLARGSPLHF. The DNA for the CDR3 is TGTGCCAGCAGTTTAGCAAGGGGGTCACCCCTCCACTTT.

With respect to this clonotype: This may be a read error, as it is one base from a much larger clone. The chain combines TRBV3-1 with TRBJ2-1; no firm D call. The CDR3 extends over 15 amino acids. CDR1 LGHDT and CDR2 YNNKEL come from the germline V gene (reference sequence). Trimming took 4 bases from V and 1 from J, leaving 11 bases between them. For the CDR3, the DNA is TGTGCCAGCAGCCCCCGCGCTGGGTCCTACAATGAGCAGTTCTTC. As protein: CASSPRAGSYNEQFF.

In its sample, this clonotype was seen a few times. This chain joins TRBV12-3 or TRBV12-4 and TRBJ2-2; D assignment may be TRBD1 or TRBD2 (6 bases each). The CDR3 covers 14 residues. The V gene lost 3 bases and the J gene lost 7 bases, with 12 bases spanning the gap. The CDR3 reads CASSFMGGGGELFF. The CDR3 DNA is TGTGCCAGCAGTTTTATGGGGGGCGGCGGGGAGCTGTTTTTT.

This CDR3 is CSVVRGLPYNEQFF. CDR3 coding DNA: TGCAGCGTTGTCAGGGGGCTACCCTACAATGAGCAGTTCTTC. This chain uses TRBV29-1 with TRBJ2-1; 8 nucleotides match TRBD1. Unmatched junction bases numbered 4, after V lost 4 bases and J lost 2 bases. The CDR3 totals 14 residues. Germline V gene sequence: CDR1 SQVTM, CDR2 ANQGSEA.

The CDR3 reads CATSDFLRGTGELFF. The CDR3 coding sequence is TGTGCCACCAGTGATTTCCTTAGGGGTACCGGGGAGCTGTTTTTT. The chain joins TRBV24-1 to TRBJ2-2; a possible D gene is TRBD1 (5 bases). Germline assignment: CDR1 KGHDR and CDR2 SFDVKD. The CDR3 is 15 residues long. V gave up 1 base and J gave up 5 bases, with 10 bases separating them.

This clonotype was seen a few times. The chain recombines TRBV20-1 with TRBJ2-5; D is perhaps TRBD1 or TRBD2 (6 bases each). CDR3 length equals 14 residues. Trimming pared 5 bases from V and 4 bases from J, leaving 17 bases between. Germline assignment: CDR1 DFQATT and CDR2 SNEGSKA (reference sequence). The CDR3 is CSAGPGGRRETQYF. CDR3 bases: TGCAGTGCTGGCCCTGGGGGGCGGCGAGAGACCCAGTACTTC.

The chain links TRBV10-3 to TRBJ1-5; TRBD1 matches 7 bases. This CDR3 contains 13 residues. CDR1 and CDR2 (germline): ENHRY, SYGVKD. Trimming at V came to 5 bases and at J to 7 bases, leaving 5 bases not matched to a gene. The CDR3 sequence is CAISLTGTQPQHF. The CDR3, as DNA: TGTGCCATCAGTCTGACAGGGACACAGCCCCAGCATTTT.

This clonotype was seen only a few times. The CDR3 DNA sequence: TGTGCCAGCAGTTATATGGGCAGCTCCACAGATACGCAGTATTTT. Its protein is CASSYMGSSTDTQYF. The gene calls are TRBV6-5 and TRBJ2-3; D remains unclear. Germline V gene sequence: CDR1 MNHEY, CDR2 SVGAGI. The CDR3 has 15 amino acids. V lost 3 bases and J 2 bases, leaving 12 bases between the germline ends.

The J gene is TRBJ2-7, the V gene TRBV20-1; D tentatively reads TRBD1 or TRBD2 (6 bases each). The CDR3 length is 14 residues. V shed 6 bases and J shed 0 bases, with 15 bases lying between them. Per germline, CDR1 DFQATT and CDR2 SNEGSKA (reference sequence). In DNA form, the CDR3 reads TGCAGTGCCCGGAAAGGGGGGTTCTCCTACGAGCAGTACTTC. It encodes CSARKGGFSYEQYF.

The chain has TRBV12-3 or TRBV12-4 and TRBJ1-5; 7 positions match TRBD1. J gave up 3 bases and V 5 bases, and 7 bases lay outside the gene matches. This CDR3 region has 15 residues. This chain's CDR3 is CASSQGQINNQPQHF. The CDR3 nucleotides are TGTGCCAGCAGTCAGGGACAGATAAACAATCAGCCCCAGCATTTT.